The 20 T cell receptor beta chains given below trace back to one sample, sequenced in a study of early T cells in non-severe SARS-CoV-2 infection. TCRdb called the 5' RACE reads again in MiXCR, with one record for every CDR3 protein. The table includes more than 80,000 distinct CDR3 sequences, under 15% detected once. Source material: whole blood. The receptors here all came from an adult who was a healthcare worker with PCR-confirmed SARS-CoV-2 infection or an uninfected control (not recorded which).

This clonotype was seen more than once but under ten times. CDR3 sequence (DNA): TGTGCCAGCAACTCGGGAGACAATCAGCCCCAGCATTTT. Amino acids: CASNSGDNQPQHF. The chain links TRBV2 to TRBJ1-5; D is ambiguous. Trimming removed 7 bases at V and 3 bases at J, with 10 bases between. Per germline, CDR1 SNHLY and CDR2 FYNNEI. CDR3 length: 13 residues.

The genes are TRBV20-1 and TRBJ2-7, with D perhaps assigned TRBD1 or TRBD2 (7 bases each). This CDR3 contains 12 residues. Trimming pared 6 bases from V and 2 bases from J, leaving 11 bases between. Per the germline V gene, CDR1 is DFQATT and CDR2 is SNEGSKA (reference sequence). This CDR3 reads CSARGGTYEQYF. For the CDR3, the DNA is TGCAGTGCCAGGGGGGGAACCTACGAGCAGTACTTC.

This clonotype showed up many times. This rearrangement joins TRBV10-1 to TRBJ1-1; the D is unclear. Trimming removed 5 bases at V and 5 bases at J, with 9 bases between. Germline V gives CDR1 WNHNN, CDR2 SYGVQD (reference sequence). The CDR3 covers 12 residues. The CDR3 bases are TGCGCCAGCAGTATTGGCGAAACTGAAGCTTTCTTT. Its translation: CASSIGETEAFF.

As DNA, the CDR3 is TGTGCCAGCCTCTTTCGGGAGGGGGTCACTGAAGCTTTCTTT. Protein: CASLFREGVTEAFF. The V and J genes are TRBV18 and TRBJ1-1; D might be TRBD1 (6 bases). The V end was cut by 8 bases, the J end by 4 bases, with 17 bases between. This CDR3 region has 14 residues. Germline lookup yields CDR1 KGHSH and CDR2 LQKENI.

Regarding this clonotype: It may be a read error: a sequence one base away is much more abundant. The chain is built from TRBV7-9 and TRBJ2-7, with 8 bases that match TRBD1. Germline CDR1 SEHNR, CDR2 FQNEAQ (reference sequence). There are 15 residues in the CDR3. The CDR3 spells CANSPRQGLTYEQYF. CDR3 in DNA: TGTGCCAACAGCCCGCGACAGGGGTTGACCTACGAGCAGTACTTC. Combining the CDR3 with reference TRBV7-9 and TRBJ2-7 gives the whole variable domain DTGVSQNPRHKITKRGQNVTFRCDPISEHNRLYWYRQTLGQGPEFLTYFQNEAQLEKSRLLSDRFSAERPKGSFSTLEIQRTEQGDSAMYLCANSPRQGLTYEQYFGPGTRLTVT.

The rearrangement joins TRBV6-1 to TRBJ2-1, with 14 nucleotides matching TRBD2. The CDR3 has 15 residues. V lost 5 bases to trimming and J lost 8 bases; unmatched junction nucleotides: 5. Germline V gene sequence: CDR1 MNHNS, CDR2 SASEGT. In DNA form, the CDR3 reads TGTGCCAGCAGTCTGACTAGCGGGAGGGCCCATGAGCAGTTCTTC. As protein: CASSLTSGRAHEQFF.

This clonotype showed up just a few times. CDR3 nucleotide sequence: TGTGCCAGCAGTTATCGGGAGACGGGACTAGCGGGGATAAATGAGCAGTTCTTC. Translating gives CASSYRETGLAGINEQFF. This sequence joins TRBV5-5 and TRBJ2-1; 13 bases agree with TRBD2. The CDR3 consists of 18 residues. The ends lost 5 bases at V and 7 bases at J; junction bases unmatched: 15. Germline V gives CDR1 SGHKS, CDR2 YYEKEE (reference sequence).

The genes are TRBV6-5 and TRBJ1-2; D gene ambiguous. Trimming removed 2 bases from V and 1 base from J, with 8 bases in between. Germline CDR1 reads MNHEY; CDR2 reads SVGAGI. The CDR3 totals 14 residues. The CDR3 region is CASSYGPINYGYTF. DNA for the CDR3: TGTGCCAGCAGTTACGGACCGATTAACTATGGCTACACCTTC.

This clonotype was found many times. The genes are TRBV27 and TRBJ1-6; D possibly corresponds to TRBD1 (5 bases). Germline V gene lookup returns CDR1 MNHEY and CDR2 SMNVEV (reference sequence). The CDR3 consists of 15 residues. V shed 6 bases and J shed 7 bases, with 16 bases lying between them. As DNA, the CDR3 is TGTGCCAGCAGACTTCAGGGAACTCTGAATTCACCCCTCCACTTT. Translation: CASRLQGTLNSPLHF.

This clonotype was picked up many times. The rearrangement links TRBV27 to TRBJ1-4; D is undetermined. Trimming took 6 bases from V and 3 from J, leaving 14 bases between them. From germline, CDR1 is MNHEY and CDR2 SMNVEV (reference sequence). The CDR3 spans 15 residues. The CDR3 region is CASRTGVPPNEKLFF. The DNA of the CDR3 is TGTGCCAGCAGGACCGGGGTCCCCCCTAATGAAAAACTGTTTTTT. Full variable domain (remainder filled in from reference TRBV27 and TRBJ1-4): EAQVTQNPRYLITVTGKKLTVTCSQNMNHEYMSWYRQDPGLGLRQIYYSMNVEVTDKGDVPEGYKVSRKEKRNFPLILESPSPNQTSLYFCASRTGVPPNEKLFFGSGTQLSVL.

Only a few counts were recorded for this clonotype. The chain employs TRBV11-3 and TRBJ2-1; TRBD1 is a possible D gene (6 bases). This CDR3 comprises 17 residues. From germline, CDR1 is SGHNT and CDR2 YENEEA. Between the trimmed V and J ends, which lost 5 bases and 11 bases, there was a span of 28 bases. The CDR3 bases are TGTGCCAGCAGCCCCCCTCCCGGGGCAGGGGTCCTATCCCAGCAGTTCTTC. It codes for CASSPPPGAGVLSQQFF.

A few counts support this clonotype. This chain joins TRBV13 and TRBJ1-1, with unresolved D. This CDR3 is built from 14 residues. V dropped 0 bases and J dropped 4 bases, with 9 bases sitting between them. From germline, CDR1 is PRHDT and CDR2 FYEKMQ (reference sequence). In DNA form, the CDR3 reads TGTGCCAGCAGCTTAGGCTGGGCTAGCACTGAAGCTTTCTTT. This sequence encodes CASSLGWASTEAFF.

This clonotype occurred many times. The rearrangement joins TRBV6-2 or TRBV6-3 to TRBJ1-1; possibly TRBD1 for D (5 bases). Trimming removed 6 bases from V and 1 base from J, with 15 bases in between. The V gene's germline CDR1 is MNHEY and CDR2 SVGEGT. This CDR3 region has 15 residues. For the CDR3, the DNA is TGTGCCAGCAGCGCAATACACACAGGGAACACTGAAGCTTTCTTT. This encodes CASSAIHTGNTEAFF.

The J gene is TRBJ2-7, the V gene TRBV12-3 or TRBV12-4, with D possibly matching TRBD1 (6 bases). V lost 3 bases and J 7 bases, leaving 16 bases between the germline ends. The CDR3 loop spans 14 amino acids. CDR3 DNA sequence: TGTGCCAGCAGTTTGGGGCCCGGGACATCAGAGCAGTACTTC. Translating gives CASSLGPGTSEQYF.

The chain uses TRBV4-2 and TRBJ2-7, with D possibly being TRBD2 (5 bases). Germline V gene lookup returns CDR1 LGHNA and CDR2 YNFKEQ. The germline V and J ends were trimmed by 3 bases and 2 bases, with 17 bases remaining between them. CDR3 length equals 16 residues. The CDR3 spells CASSHGIKEVPYEQYF. DNA of the CDR3: TGTGCCAGCAGCCACGGGATTAAGGAGGTCCCCTACGAGCAGTACTTC.

This chain links TRBV29-1 with TRBJ1-5; possibly TRBD1 for D (5 bases). This CDR3 contains 13 residues. Trimming took off 6 bases at V and 3 bases at J, with 12 bases between the two ends. Germline assignment: CDR1 SQVTM and CDR2 ANQGSEA. The CDR3 loop is CSVRDSSNQPQHF. The CDR3 bases are TGCAGCGTCCGCGACAGCTCCAATCAGCCCCAGCATTTT.

The V gene is TRBV18, the J gene TRBJ1-1; possible D gene TRBD1, 5 bases. Germline V gives CDR1 KGHSH, CDR2 LQKENI. The CDR3 consists of 13 residues. The V gene lost 3 bases and the J gene lost 11 bases, with 16 bases spanning the gap. CDR3 nucleotide sequence: TGTGCCAGCTCACCCCAGGGATCCGCTATCGCTTTCTTT. This sequence encodes CASSPQGSAIAFF.

To note about this clonotype: The CDR3 does not close with the conserved phenylalanine or tryptophan, likely indicating a read error. This sequence joins TRBV11-2 and TRBJ1-1; TRBD1 matches at 8 bases. Germline CDR1 and CDR2: SGHAT and FQNNGV. Trimming cost V 5 bases and J 5 bases; bases outside gene matches: 7. CDR3 length: 14 amino acids. The CDR3 spells CASSPPTGDTEAFI. CDR3 in DNA: TGTGCCAGCAGCCCGCCGACAGGGGATACTGAAGCTTTCATT.

Turning to this clonotype: A much larger clone differs from this one at a single base, so this may be a read error. The genes are TRBV30 and TRBJ2-3; unclear D gene. Trimming pared 0 bases from V and 2 bases from J, leaving 12 bases between. Germline CDR1 and CDR2: GTSNPN and SVGIG (reference sequence). The CDR3 runs 15 residues. CDR3 DNA sequence: TGTGCCTGGAGTGTACGGCGGAAGCTCACAGATACGCAGTATTTT. Protein sequence: CAWSVRRKLTDTQYF.

The rearrangement uses TRBV20-1 and TRBJ2-5; 9 bases are a match to TRBD1. The junction had 11 bases not matched to a gene; V was cut back by 5 bases and J by 4 bases. CDR3 length: 15 residues. Germline CDR1 DFQATT, CDR2 SNEGSKA (reference sequence). The CDR3 DNA follows: TGCAGTGCTGACCAGGGGACAGGGTGGGGAGAGACCCAGTACTTC. Encoded protein: CSADQGTGWGETQYF.